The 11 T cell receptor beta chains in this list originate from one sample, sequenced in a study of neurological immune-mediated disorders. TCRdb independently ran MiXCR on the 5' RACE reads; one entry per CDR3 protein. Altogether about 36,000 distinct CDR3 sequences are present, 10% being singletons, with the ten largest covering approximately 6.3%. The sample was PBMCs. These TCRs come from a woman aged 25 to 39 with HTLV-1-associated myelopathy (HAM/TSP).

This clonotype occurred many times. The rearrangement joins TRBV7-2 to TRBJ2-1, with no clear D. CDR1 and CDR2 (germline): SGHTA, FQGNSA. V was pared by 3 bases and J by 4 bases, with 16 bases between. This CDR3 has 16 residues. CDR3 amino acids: CASSLGSSLGYNEQFF. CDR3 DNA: TGTGCCAGCAGCTTGGGATCTTCCCTCGGGTACAATGAGCAGTTCTTC.

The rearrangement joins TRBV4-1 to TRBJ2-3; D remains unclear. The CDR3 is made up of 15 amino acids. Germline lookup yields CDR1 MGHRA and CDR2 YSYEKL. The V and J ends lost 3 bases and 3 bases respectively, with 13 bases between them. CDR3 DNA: TGCGCCAGCAGCCAGGCCATGGCAACGACAGATACGCAGTATTTT. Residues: CASSQAMATTDTQYF.

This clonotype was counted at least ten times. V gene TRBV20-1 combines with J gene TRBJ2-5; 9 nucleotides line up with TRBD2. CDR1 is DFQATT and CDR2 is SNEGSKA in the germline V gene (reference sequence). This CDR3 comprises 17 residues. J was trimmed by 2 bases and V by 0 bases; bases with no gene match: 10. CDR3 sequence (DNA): TGCAGTGCTAGAGATCTTAGCGGGGGAAATCTACAAGAGACCCAGTACTTC. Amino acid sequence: CSARDLSGGNLQETQYF.

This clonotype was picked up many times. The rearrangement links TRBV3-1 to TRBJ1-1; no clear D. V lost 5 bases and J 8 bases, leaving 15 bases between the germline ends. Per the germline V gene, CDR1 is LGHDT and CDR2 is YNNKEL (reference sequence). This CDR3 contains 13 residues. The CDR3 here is CASSKEGIGEAFF. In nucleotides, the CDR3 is TGTGCCAGCAGCAAGGAGGGCATAGGAGAAGCTTTCTTT.

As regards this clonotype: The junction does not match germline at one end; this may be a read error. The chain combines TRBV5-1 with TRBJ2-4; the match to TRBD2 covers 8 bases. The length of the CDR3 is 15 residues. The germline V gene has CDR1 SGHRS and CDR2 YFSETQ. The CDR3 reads CTSSYTGLVGNIQYF. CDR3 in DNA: TGCACCAGCAGCTATACGGGACTAGTGGGAAACATTCAGTACTTC.

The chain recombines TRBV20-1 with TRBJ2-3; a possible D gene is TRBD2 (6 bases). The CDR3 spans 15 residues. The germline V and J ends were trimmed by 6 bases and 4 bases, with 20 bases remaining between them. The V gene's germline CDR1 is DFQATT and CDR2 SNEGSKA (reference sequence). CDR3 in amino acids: CSAEIHQGGPDTQYF. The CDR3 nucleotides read TGCAGTGCCGAAATCCATCAGGGAGGCCCAGATACGCAGTATTTT.

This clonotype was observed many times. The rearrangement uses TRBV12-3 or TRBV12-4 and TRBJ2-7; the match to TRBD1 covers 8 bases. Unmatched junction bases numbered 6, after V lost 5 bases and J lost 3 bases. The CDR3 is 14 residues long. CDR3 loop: CASSTGGRGYEQYF. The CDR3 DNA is TGTGCCAGCAGTACAGGGGGAAGAGGCTACGAGCAGTACTTC.

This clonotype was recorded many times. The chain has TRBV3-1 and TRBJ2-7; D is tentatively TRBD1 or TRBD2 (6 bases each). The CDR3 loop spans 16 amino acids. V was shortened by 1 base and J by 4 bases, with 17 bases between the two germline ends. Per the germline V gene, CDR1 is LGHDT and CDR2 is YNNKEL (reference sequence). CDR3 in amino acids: CASSQVWRGDLYEQYF. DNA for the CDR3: TGTGCCAGCAGCCAAGTTTGGAGGGGGGACTTATACGAGCAGTACTTC.

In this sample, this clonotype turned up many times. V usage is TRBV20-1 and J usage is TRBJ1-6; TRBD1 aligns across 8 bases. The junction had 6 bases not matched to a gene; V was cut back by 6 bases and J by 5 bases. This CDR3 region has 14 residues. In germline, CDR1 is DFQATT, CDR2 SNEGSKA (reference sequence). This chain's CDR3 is CSAPTDRDNSPLHF. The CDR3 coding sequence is TGCAGTGCCCCAACGGACAGGGATAATTCACCCCTCCACTTT.

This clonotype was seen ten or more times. The CDR3 sequence is CASSLMGGYEQYF. In nucleotides, the CDR3 is TGTGCCAGCAGCTTAATGGGCGGGTACGAGCAGTACTTC. The chain has TRBV7-2 and TRBJ2-7; D might be TRBD2 (5 bases). This CDR3 is built from 13 residues. Germline V gene lookup returns CDR1 SGHTA and CDR2 FQGNSA. V gave up 2 bases and J gave up 4 bases, with 9 bases separating them.

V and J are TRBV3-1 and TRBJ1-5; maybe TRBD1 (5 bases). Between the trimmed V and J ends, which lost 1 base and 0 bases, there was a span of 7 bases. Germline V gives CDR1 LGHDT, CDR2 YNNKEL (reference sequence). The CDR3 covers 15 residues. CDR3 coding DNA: TGTGCCAGCAGCCAAGCGGGGGGTAGCAATCAGCCCCAGCATTTT. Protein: CASSQAGGSNQPQHF. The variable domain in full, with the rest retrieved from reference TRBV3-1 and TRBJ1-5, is DTAVSQTPKYLVTQMGNDKSIKCEQNLGHDTMYWYKQDSKKFLKIMFSYNNKELIINETVPNRFSPKSPDKAHLNLHINSLELGDSAVYFCASSQAGGSNQPQHFGDGTRLSIL.